The T cell receptor (beta chain) under discussion was sequenced for a study of circulating CD8 cells and anti-PD-1 response in melanoma. Study-wide context: Treatment was intravenous nivolumab at 3 mg/kg every 2 weeks.

Live CD3+CD8+TCRalphabeta+ cells were sorted into four subsets by PD-1 and/or TIGIT. Study results and limitations: Previously treated and treatment-naive patients were pooled together.

The J segment lost 5 bases and the V segment lost 6 bases, leaving 4 bases of the junction unmatched. The length of the CDR3 is 12 residues. Germline CDR1 SQVTM, CDR2 ANQGSEA. This clonotype is labeled as medium-sized. The antigen is not known. The QIAseq Immune Repertoire TCR panel built the libraries from around 15 ng of total RNA. MiXCR was run by TCRdb on the reads, yielding one entry per CDR3 protein. Of about 390 distinct CDR3 sequences listed, over 9% are singletons. The TCR originated in a human donor with melanoma. The donor label of this sample is uncertain. Some clones in this sample may be carry-over from other donors' samples. The V and J genes are TRBV29-1 and TRBJ2-5, with 9 bases that match TRBD2. Sequencing used CD8+ T cells from PBMCs, obtained at baseline or after one month of anti-PD-1 therapy (not recorded which). In DNA, the CDR3 is TGCAGCGTGCGGGGGGGGAGCGAGACCCAGTACTTC. This gives the protein CSVRGGSETQYF.